The rows below give T cell receptor beta chains drawn from one sample of a study of T cells in Graves' hyperthyroidism and ophthalmopathy. TCRdb reprocessed the multiplex PCR reads via MiXCR and lists one record per CDR3 protein. The data show some 500,000 distinct CDR3 sequences, 14% seen once. Sequenced sample: blood. The receptors derive from a woman aged 18 to 35 with Graves' hyperthyroidism. CDR3s include the opening cysteine and the closing phenylalanine or tryptophan. A D gene is named only where the DNA matches it firmly. Rows may omit the clone size; those that give it use once, few, many or a size class.

clone size,D gene,J gene,V gene,CDR3 DNA,CDR3 protein
-,TRBD2,TRBJ2-1,TRBV3-1,TGTGCCAGCAGCCATGCCGGGACTAGGGAAAATGAGCAGTTCTTC,CASSHAGTRENEQFF
many,-,TRBJ2-5,TRBV14,TGTGCCAGCAGCCAAGATTGGGCTGCGCCCTCCCAAGAGACCCAGTACTTC,CASSQDWAAPSQETQYF
many,TRBD2,TRBJ2-5,TRBV11-2,TGTGCCAGCAGCATGACTAGCGGGAGCGTCGCTCGACGGGAGACCCAGTACTTC,CASSMTSGSVARRETQYF
many,-,TRBJ1-4,TRBV28,TGTGCCAGCAGTCCCCGACAGTTAACTAATGAAAAACTGTTTTTT,CASSPRQLTNEKLFF
few,TRBD2,TRBJ2-1,TRBV4-2,TGTGCCAGCAGCCCAATCCGGGGGGGGAGCAATGAGCAGTTCTTC,CASSPIRGGSNEQFF
many,-,TRBJ1-1,TRBV20-1,TGCAGTGCTAACCATCCCTTTGCGGCTGAAGCTTTCTTT,CSANHPFAAEAFF
-,-,TRBJ1-3,TRBV5-5,TGTGCCAGCAGCCTAACGGCGAGAAGCTCTGGAAACACCATATATTTT,CASSLTARSSGNTIYF
many,-,TRBJ1-1,TRBV5-1,TGCGCCAGCAGCCAGAGTAGGGGTGCACCGAACACTGAAGCTTTCTTT,CASSQSRGAPNTEAFF
-,-,TRBJ2-2,TRBV9,TGTGCCAGCAGCCCCGAGATCGAATCCACCGGGGAGCTGTTTTTT,CASSPEIESTGELFF
many,-,TRBJ2-7,TRBV5-1,TGCGCCAGCAGCTTGGAGGGGGTAGCATCCTACGAGCAGTACTTC,CASSLEGVASYEQYF
many,-,TRBJ2-5,TRBV7-3,TGTGCCAGCAGCTCGACTAGTTTTGGGGAGACCCAGTACTTC,CASSSTSFGETQYF
-,-,TRBJ1-5,TRBV2,TGTGCCAGCCCTCGGAGAGGGAATGGCAATCAGCCCCAGCATTTT,CASPRRGNGNQPQHF
-,TRBD2,TRBJ2-1,TRBV19,TGTGCCAGTAGTATTGGGGGGAGGGCCCCCTACAATGAGCAGTTCTTC,CASSIGGRAPYNEQFF
many,TRBD2,TRBJ2-7,TRBV6-1,TGTGCCAGCAGTGTAATTAGCGGGGGGTCCTTCTACGAGCAGTACTTC,CASSVISGGSFYEQYF
many,TRBD1,TRBJ2-2,TRBV9,TGTGCCAGCAGCAGGGGGACAGGATCGAACACCGGGGAGCTGTTTTTT,CASSRGTGSNTGELFF
many,-,TRBJ2-1,TRBV27,TGTGCCAGCAGTTTATTGACAGGACGAAATGAGCAGTTCTTC,CASSLLTGRNEQFF
-,-,TRBJ2-5,TRBV7-9,TGTGCCAGCACCCTCCACCCGCTGAGAGAGACCCAGTACTTC,CASTLHPLRETQYF
many,TRBD2,TRBJ2-3,TRBV18,TGTGCCAGCACGACTAGCGGAGACTACACAGATACGCAGTATTTT,CASTTSGDYTDTQYF
-,TRBD1,TRBJ2-1,TRBV20-1,TGCAGTGCCCGGAAGCCGGGACAGAACTACACTGAGCAGTTCTTC,CSARKPGQNYTEQFF
-,TRBD1,TRBJ2-1,TRBV19,TGTGCCAGCGCAGGGGGCGCCTACAATGAGCAGTTCTTC,CASAGGAYNEQFF
many,-,TRBJ1-2,TRBV12-3/TRBV12-4,TGTGCCAGCACCATAGGACAGCCGTATAGCTACACCTTC,CASTIGQPYSYTF
-,-,TRBJ2-3,TRBV20-1,TGCAGTGCTAGAGGGTATAGCTACACAGATACGCAGTATTTT,CSARGYSYTDTQYF
-,TRBD1,TRBJ1-6,TRBV7-3,TGTGCCAGCAGCTCGCAGGGGGATAATTCACCCCTCCACTTT,CASSSQGDNSPLHF
-,-,TRBJ2-2,TRBV13,TGTGCCAGCAGCTTAGGGAAGAACACCGGGGAGCTGTTTTTT,CASSLGKNTGELFF
many,-,TRBJ2-3,TRBV7-3,TGTGCCAGCAGCTTAAGAGTGAGGGCTTCCGGGAATTCAGATACGCAGTATTTT,CASSLRVRASGNSDTQYF
many,-,TRBJ2-7,TRBV20-1,TGCAGTGCTAGTCCCCCAAGGAACTCCTACGAGCAGTACTTC,CSASPPRNSYEQYF
many,TRBD2,TRBJ2-2,TRBV9,TGTGCCAGCAGCGTAGAGGTAGCGGGAACCGGGGAGCTGTTTTTT,CASSVEVAGTGELFF
many,-,TRBJ1-1,TRBV28,TGTGCCAGCACCACGGGACTGATTATGAACACTGAAGCTTTCTTT,CASTTGLIMNTEAFF
few,TRBD2,TRBJ2-3,TRBV7-2,TGTGCCAGCAGCTCAAAAACTAGCGTAACAACAGATACGCAGTATTTT,CASSSKTSVTTDTQYF
few,-,TRBJ1-2,TRBV29-1,TGCAGCGTTGGGTCCATGGGTGGCTATGGCTACACCTTC,CSVGSMGGYGYTF
-,-,TRBJ2-1,TRBV4-2,TGTGCCAGCAGCCAAGAAACTAGCAGGGAGCAGTTCTTC,CASSQETSREQFF
many,-,TRBJ1-1,TRBV6-5,TGTGCCAGCAGTTACAACCAGCCCCGGAACACTGAAGCTTTCTTT,CASSYNQPRNTEAFF
many,-,TRBJ2-3,TRBV20-1,TGCAGTGCGCCACTAGGGGGGCGGGATACGCAGTATTTT,CSAPLGGRDTQYF
many,-,TRBJ2-4,TRBV15,TGTGCCACCAGCACAGGCTTACTTAGGCGGGATCTAGCCAAAAACATTCAGTACTTC,CATSTGLLRRDLAKNIQYF
-,-,TRBJ2-7,TRBV30,TGTGCCTGGAGTGTACATCCGGGTTCCTACGAGCAGTACTTC,CAWSVHPGSYEQYF
many,-,TRBJ1-1,TRBV28,TGTGCCAGCAGTACATCCGGGACACAGAACACTGAAGCTTTCTTT,CASSTSGTQNTEAFF
many,TRBD2,TRBJ2-3,TRBV7-3,TGTGCCAGCAGCTTAAGGGGACTAGCGGGAGGGCCCACAGATACGCAGTATTTT,CASSLRGLAGGPTDTQYF
-,-,TRBJ2-1,TRBV6-1,TGTGCCAGCAGCCACGTTGAGAGGCATGAGCAGTTCTTC,CASSHVERHEQFF
many,-,TRBJ1-5,TRBV19,TGTGCCAGTAGTATGAGGGCAGGGGCGGATCAGCCCCAGCATTTT,CASSMRAGADQPQHF
few,-,TRBJ1-1,TRBV9,TGTGCCAGCAGCTCCCGACAAGGATCGAACACTGAAGCTTTCTTT,CASSSRQGSNTEAFF
few,-,TRBJ1-6,TRBV7-9,TGTGCCAGCAAGAGACCGGGGGAGGGTTCACCCCTCCACTTT,CASKRPGEGSPLHF
many,TRBD1,TRBJ1-1,TRBV6-1,TGTGCCAGCAGTGCAGGACAGGGGGTGACGGCTTTCTTT,CASSAGQGVTAFF
-,-,TRBJ1-5,TRBV5-5,TGTGCCAGCAGTTGGGACCTAAATAGCAATCAGCCCCAGCATTTT,CASSWDLNSNQPQHF
many,TRBD2,TRBJ2-3,TRBV6-1,TGTGCCAGCAGTCCGGGACTAGCGACAGATACGCAGTATTTT,CASSPGLATDTQYF
many,TRBD1,TRBJ2-7,TRBV7-9,TGTGCCAGCAGCCCGGACAGGGGATACGAGCAGTACTTC,CASSPDRGYEQYF
many,-,TRBJ1-4,TRBV5-1,TGCGCCAGCAGCTTACTTCCCCAGGACGAAAAACTGTTTTTT,CASSLLPQDEKLFF
many,TRBD2,TRBJ2-1,TRBV18,TGTGCCAGCTCTCTACCTACCTGGGGGGGAGTTGAGCAGTTCTTC,CASSLPTWGGVEQFF
many,TRBD1,TRBJ1-4,TRBV11-2,TGTGCCAGCAGCCTTAGATTCAGACAGGGCGAAAAACTGTTTTTT,CASSLRFRQGEKLFF
few,-,TRBJ2-1,TRBV7-3,TGTGCCAGCAGCTTGTTGGTAGGTACCCCCTACAATGAGCAGTTCTTC,CASSLLVGTPYNEQFF
many,-,TRBJ2-3,TRBV12-3/TRBV12-4,TGTGCCAGCAGTTTTTCGCTAGCGCCGTTCACAGATACGCAGTATTTT,CASSFSLAPFTDTQYF
-,TRBD1,TRBJ1-5,TRBV10-3,TGTGCCATCAGTGACCAGGGGGCGTTCAATCAGCCCCAGCATTTT,CAISDQGAFNQPQHF
-,TRBD1,TRBJ1-1,TRBV19,TGTGCCAGCACAAGTGGGACAGGGGGCCTTAGCACTGAAGCTTTCTTT,CASTSGTGGLSTEAFF
few,TRBD2,TRBJ2-7,TRBV19,TGTGCCAGTAGTATTCGTACTAGCGGGAGACATAAGCAGTACTTC,CASSIRTSGRHKQYF